This T cell receptor beta chain was profiled in a study of T cell changes during pregnancy in multiple sclerosis. Measured with immunoSEQ multiplex PCR; TCRdb has only the in-frame clones, and not every one. This sample yields 50,000 or so clones, of which around 92% are seen a single time; 2.2% belongs to the top ten. The V gene's germline CDR1 is LGHNT and CDR2 FRNRAP. The length of the CDR3 is 13 residues. V lost 5 bases, J lost 2 bases, and 10 bases lay in between. The sample holds a few counts of this clone. V is TRBV12-5 and J is TRBJ2-7; D gene unclear. This TCR derives from a female donor with multiple sclerosis, enrolled in a pregnancy study. The sample was peripheral blood, taken in the third trimester of pregnancy. The CDR3 DNA is TGTGCTAGTGGTCAACTTCTCCCCTACGAGCAGTACTTC. This gives the protein CASGQLLPYEQYF.